The source of this T cell receptor (beta chain) is a study of control samples from healthy donors and cancer patients (dated by TCRdb to 2018 to 2020). V and J are trimmed by 7 bases and 6 bases, and the gene matches miss 8 bases of the junction. The CDR3 goes from the cysteine to the phenylalanine over 14 residues. The DNA shown is the 42-base CDR3, in frame from base 1. From a lookup of the germline V gene, CDR1 and CDR2 are SGHTA and FQGTGA. Library method: the immunoSEQ multiplex PCR assay. The immuneACCESS repertoire file appears here via TCRdb, limited to in-frame rearrangements. These files lack a portion of the clones; in checked studies, under half of the deficit traces to unresolved V genes, and the cause of the others is not known. The sample table records some 90,000 clones; around nine tenths of these occur just once. The ten largest clonotypes hold about 7.6% of the sample. A word on this clone: Its binding antigen is unknown. No base qualities exist here, and no much larger clone lies one base off it.

What was sequenced was blood. This clonotype was obtained from a woman aged 55-69 years in good health. Rearrangement joined TRBV7-3 to TRBJ2-2, with 7 junctional bases fitting TRBD1. CDR3 region: CASKAGGKPGELFF. The sequenced DNA: TGTGCCAGCAAGGCAGGGGGTAAACCCGGGGAGCTGTTTTTT.